The 29 T cell receptor beta chains below come from one sample, sequenced in a study of T-cell reconstitution after alpha-beta-depleted transplantation in children. Unique molecular identifiers were incorporated during preparation of the TCRbeta library. TCRdb called the PCR reads again in MiXCR, with one record for every CDR3 protein. The data hold some 130,000 distinct CDR3 sequences, with roughly 10% observed a single time. Sequenced material: PBMCs, mostly from graft donor cells, taken 180 days after TCRalphabeta/CD19-depleted stem cell transplant. The receptor set was obtained from a girl under three years old who had a stem cell transplant for combined immunodeficiency, so the T cells may come from the graft donor.

This clonotype was detected a few times. The CDR3 region is CASRQEDTQYF. The CDR3 DNA sequence: TGTGCCAGCAGACAAGAAGATACGCAGTATTTT. The chain is built from TRBV12-3 or TRBV12-4 and TRBJ2-3; no reliable D call. The CDR3 runs 11 residues. Trimming took 6 bases from V and 5 from J, leaving 6 bases between them.

CDR3 sequence (DNA): TGTGCCAGCAGCTTAGGACTAGCGGGGACCCACAATGAGCAGTTCTTC. It yields the protein CASSLGLAGTHNEQFF. This chain joins TRBV7-3 and TRBJ2-1; TRBD2 matches 12 bases. The junction had 4 bases not matched to a gene; V was cut back by 2 bases and J by 5 bases. This CDR3 has 16 amino acids. The germline gives CDR1 SGHTA, CDR2 FQGTGA.

This clonotype was recorded at least ten times. CDR3 coding DNA: TGTGCCAGCAGTTTATTCCGGGGGGCGGCCTACGAGCAGTACTTC. Protein sequence: CASSLFRGAAYEQYF. The chain carries TRBV27 and TRBJ2-7, with D perhaps TRBD2 (7 bases). The V and J ends lost 1 base and 2 bases respectively, with 12 bases between them. This CDR3 spans 15 amino acids. Germline V gene data show CDR1 as MNHEY and CDR2 as SMNVEV (reference sequence).

The chain uses TRBV5-5 and TRBJ2-1; D might be TRBD2 (6 bases). This CDR3 has 15 amino acids. V was clipped by 1 base and J by 7 bases, with 15 bases between them. Germline CDR1 and CDR2: SGHKS and YYEKEE (reference sequence). The CDR3 sequence: CASSLYTSRWNEQFF. The CDR3 nucleotides read TGTGCCAGCAGCTTGTATACTAGCCGGTGGAATGAGCAGTTCTTC.

The J gene is TRBJ2-3, the V gene TRBV4-3; 10 bases line up with TRBD2. This CDR3 contains 15 residues. Germline V gene data show CDR1 as LGHNA and CDR2 as YSLEER. The trim removed 5 bases at V and 6 bases at J, leaving 8 bases unmatched. CDR3 residues: CASSWGLARRDTQYF. CDR3 in DNA: TGCGCCAGCAGCTGGGGACTAGCGAGGCGGGATACGCAGTATTTT.

This clonotype was recorded a few times. The gene calls are TRBV7-9 and TRBJ2-4; D perhaps matches TRBD2 (7 bases). The V end lost 5 bases, the J end lost 0 bases, and 17 bases lay between the germline ends. In germline, CDR1 is SEHNR, CDR2 FQNEAQ (reference sequence). The CDR3 is made up of 17 amino acids. CDR3 in amino acids: CASSPRPGGLAKNIQYF. CDR3 nucleotides: TGTGCCAGCAGCCCACGCCCCGGGGGGCTAGCCAAAAACATTCAGTACTTC.

This clonotype has more than one count but fewer than ten. The chain has TRBV5-5 and TRBJ2-7; D might be TRBD1 (5 bases). Per germline, CDR1 SGHKS and CDR2 YYEKEE (reference sequence). V was shortened by 0 bases and J by 5 bases, with 9 bases between the two germline ends. The CDR3 contains 13 residues. Here the CDR3 reads CASSLVGAHEQYF. CDR3 DNA: TGTGCCAGCAGCTTGGTTGGGGCCCACGAGCAGTACTTC.

This CDR3 is CSASRGLAGVSTGELFF. Here the CDR3 DNA reads TGCAGTGCTAGTAGGGGACTAGCGGGGGTCAGCACCGGGGAGCTGTTTTTT. The rearrangement links TRBV20-1 to TRBJ2-2, with 14 bases aligning to TRBD2. This CDR3 is built from 17 residues. Germline loops: CDR1 DFQATT, CDR2 SNEGSKA (reference sequence). V trimming: 3 bases; J trimming: 4 bases; junction bases outside the gene matches: 7.

This chain links TRBV4-3 with TRBJ2-7; 9 bases align to TRBD2. V lost 6 bases, J lost 2 bases, and 11 bases stayed unmatched. Germline V gene sequence: CDR1 LGHNA, CDR2 YSLEER. The CDR3 is made up of 16 amino acids. CDR3 nucleotide sequence: TGCGCCAGCAGTCCCGCGCTAGCGGGGAGAACCTACGAGCAGTACTTC. Protein: CASSPALAGRTYEQYF.

This clonotype was counted a few times. The V gene is TRBV29-1, the J gene TRBJ2-7, with D possibly being TRBD1 (6 bases). The V end was cut by 5 bases, the J end by 2 bases, with 16 bases between. The germline V gene has CDR1 SQVTM and CDR2 ANQGSEA. This CDR3 is 14 amino acids long. In nucleotides, the CDR3 is TGCAGCGTTTCCCGGGACACAATTACCTACGAGCAGTACTTC. Translating gives CSVSRDTITYEQYF.

This clonotype showed up just once. DNA of the CDR3: TGTGCCAGCAGCTTCTTGGACACTGAAGCTTTCTTT. Translating gives CASSFLDTEAFF. The genes are TRBV5-8 and TRBJ1-1; D is unclear. This CDR3 is 12 amino acids long. Germline-derived CDR1 and CDR2 are SGHTS and YDEGEE. V shed 2 bases and J shed 3 bases, with 5 bases lying between them.

This clonotype was counted only a few times. J is TRBJ2-1 and V is TRBV4-3; 7 nucleotides agree with TRBD2. Germline CDR1 LGHNA, CDR2 YSLEER. After removal of 6 bases from V and 7 bases from J, the junction contained 12 bases not matched to a gene. CDR3 length: 15 amino acids. The CDR3 region has the DNA TGCGCCAGCAGGGAAGCCGTCCAGGGAGGGAATGAGCAGTTCTTC. Translation: CASREAVQGGNEQFF.

In this sample, this clonotype turned up many times. The chain combines TRBV6-2 or TRBV6-3 with TRBJ1-1; 9 bases are a match to TRBD1. Germline V CDR1 and CDR2: MNHEY, SVGEGT. CDR3 length: 15 residues. V gave up 4 bases and J gave up 1 base; unmatched junction bases: 4. In DNA, the CDR3 is TGTGCCAGCAGTTGGGACAGGGATGAGAACACTGAAGCTTTCTTT. It translates to CASSWDRDENTEAFF.

The rearrangement joins TRBV7-7 to TRBJ2-2; the D gene is possibly TRBD1 (5 bases). CDR1 and CDR2 (germline): SSHAT, FNYEAQ (reference sequence). Trimming removed 5 bases at V and 7 bases at J, with 11 bases between. The CDR3 is made up of 13 amino acids. As DNA, the CDR3 is TGTGCCAGCAGCCTCAGGGTGGGCGGGGAGCTGTTTTTT. Its translation: CASSLRVGGELFF.

This chain connects TRBV25-1 to TRBJ2-2; 11 bases agree with TRBD1. The CDR3 has 18 residues. The ends lost 3 bases at V and 4 bases at J; junction bases unmatched: 10. Germline V gene sequence: CDR1 MGHDK, CDR2 SYGVNS. The CDR3 coding sequence is TGTGCCAGCAGTGATACCGCCGGGACAGGGGGGATCACCGGGGAGCTGTTTTTT. Amino acid sequence: CASSDTAGTGGITGELFF.

The V and J genes are TRBV30 and TRBJ2-3; 12 bases are a match to TRBD2. Germline CDR1 reads GTSNPN; CDR2 reads SVGIG (reference sequence). Germline trimming cut 0 bases from V and 4 bases from J; bases unmatched to any gene: 8. The CDR3 has 17 amino acids. DNA for the CDR3: TGTGCCTGGAGTGTACTGAGGACTAGCGGGGTGGCAGATACGCAGTATTTT. Its translation is CAWSVLRTSGVADTQYF.

The chain employs TRBV12-3 or TRBV12-4 and TRBJ2-5, with TRBD2 matching over 11 bases. CDR3 length: 14 residues. V shed 5 bases and J 2 bases; nucleotides not matched to a gene: 1. The CDR3 reads CASSASGRQETQYF. CDR3 DNA: TGTGCCAGCAGTGCTAGCGGGAGGCAAGAGACCCAGTACTTC.

V and J are TRBV18 and TRBJ2-7; D is unresolved. This CDR3 has 14 residues. Trimming left V 2 bases short and J 3 bases short, with 11 bases between. Looked up from germline, CDR1 is KGHSH and CDR2 is LQKENI. This chain's CDR3 is CASSPSRLGYEQYF. CDR3 DNA sequence: TGTGCCAGCTCACCAAGTCGACTGGGCTACGAGCAGTACTTC.

This clonotype occurred many times. This chain uses TRBV5-1 with TRBJ2-3; 8 bases are shared with TRBD1. V gave up 0 bases and J gave up 0 bases; unmatched junction bases: 0. Germline V gene lookup returns CDR1 SGHRS and CDR2 YFSETQ. This CDR3 has 15 residues. CDR3 in amino acids: CASSLDRGSTDTQYF. Here the CDR3 DNA reads TGCGCCAGCAGCTTGGACAGGGGGAGCACAGATACGCAGTATTTT. Full variable domain (missing parts from reference TRBV5-1 and TRBJ2-3): KAGVTQTPRYLIKTRGQQVTLSCSPISGHRSVSWYQQTPGQGLQFLFEYFSETQRNKGNFPGRFSGRQFSNSRSEMNVSTLELGDSALYLCASSLDRGSTDTQYFGPGTRLTVL.

This clonotype was found a few times. The chain has TRBV6-1 and TRBJ2-6, with D tentatively TRBD1 (6 bases). Germline loops: CDR1 MNHNS, CDR2 SASEGT. The CDR3 sequence is 17 residues long. V lost 6 bases to trimming and J lost 5 bases, with 20 bases between them. In nucleotides, the CDR3 is TGTGCCAGCAGACCTACAGGGCTCGGGCTCTGGGCCAACGTCCTGACTTTC. Translating gives CASRPTGLGLWANVLTF.

This chain uses TRBV9 with TRBJ2-7; 8 positions match TRBD1. V dropped 3 bases and J dropped 6; count of bases not matched to a gene: 8. This CDR3 comprises 14 residues. From germline, CDR1 is SGDLS and CDR2 YYNGEE. The CDR3 is CASSAGDRPLEQYF. DNA for the CDR3: TGTGCCAGCAGCGCTGGGGACAGGCCCCTCGAGCAGTACTTC. The full variable domain, in which reference TRBV9 and TRBJ2-7 provide the parts outside the CDR3, is DSGVTQTPKHLITATGQRVTLRCSPRSGDLSVYWYQQSLDQGLQFLIQYYNGEERAKGNILERFSAQQFPDLHSELNLSSLELGDSALYFCASSAGDRPLEQYFGPGTRLTVT.

On this clonotype: With a much larger clone just one base away, this may be a read error. The chain employs TRBV10-3 and TRBJ2-5, with unresolved D. Germline V gene sequence: CDR1 ENHRY, CDR2 SYGVKD. The CDR3 covers 16 residues. The germline V and J ends were trimmed by 6 bases and 4 bases, with 21 bases remaining between them. Here the CDR3 reads CAISPLDTQGSETQYF. CDR3 in DNA: TGTGCCATCAGCCCTCTCGACACTCAAGGATCAGAGACCCAGTACTTC.

CDR3 residues: CASSPGSQQFF. The CDR3 DNA reads as TGTGCCAGCAGTCCGGGCTCCCAGCAGTTCTTC. The chain links TRBV3-1 to TRBJ2-1; D is unresolved. The germline gives CDR1 LGHDT, CDR2 YNNKEL (reference sequence). CDR3 size: 11 residues. Trimming took 6 bases from V and 11 from J, leaving 11 bases between them.

The chain has TRBV7-9 and TRBJ2-2; a possible D gene is TRBD1 (6 bases). The CDR3 runs 16 residues. V was pared by 5 bases and J by 6 bases, with 19 bases between. Germline CDR1 reads SEHNR; CDR2 reads FQNEAQ (reference sequence). CDR3 nucleotide sequence: TGTGCCAGCAGCCCGAGGACAGTCTTCGTAGCCGGGGAGCTGTTTTTT. Translating gives CASSPRTVFVAGELFF.

This clonotype was found a few times. In nucleotides, the CDR3 is TGTGCCAGCAGCCCACAGGGAAGCGATACGCAGTATTTT. It codes for CASSPQGSDTQYF. V is TRBV7-3 and J is TRBJ2-3; TRBD1 is a possible D gene (6 bases). The CDR3 is made up of 13 amino acids. Germline assignment: CDR1 SGHTA and CDR2 FQGTGA. V lost 5 bases, J lost 6 bases, and 12 bases lay in between.

The chain has TRBV11-2 and TRBJ2-7; possible D gene TRBD1, 6 bases. This CDR3 is 15 amino acids long. In germline, CDR1 is SGHAT, CDR2 FQNNGV. The V end was cut by 7 bases, the J end by 5 bases, with 21 bases between. The CDR3: CASTLLWGPSDEQYF. In DNA form, the CDR3 reads TGTGCCAGCACCCTCCTGTGGGGGCCGAGCGACGAGCAGTACTTC.

The table lists this clonotype with many counts. CDR3 nucleotides: TGTGCCAGCAGCCTTTTGGGGGAGGGCGGGGAGCTGTTTTTT. Encoded protein: CASSLLGEGGELFF. The rearrangement joins TRBV6-5 to TRBJ2-2; 7 bases map to TRBD2. This CDR3 has 14 amino acids. Germline assignment: CDR1 MNHEY and CDR2 SVGAGI. The V gene end was trimmed by 6 bases and the J gene end by 7 bases; junction bases not matched to a gene: 8.

A single count supports this clonotype. J is TRBJ2-2 and V is TRBV6-5, with D tentatively TRBD1 (6 bases). This CDR3 spans 15 amino acids. Germline V gives CDR1 MNHEY, CDR2 SVGAGI. V was shortened by 4 bases and J by 1 base, with 10 bases between the two germline ends. CDR3 sequence reads: CASSSWGLNTGELFF. The CDR3 DNA reads TGTGCCAGCAGTTCATGGGGGCTGAACACCGGGGAGCTGTTTTTT.

This chain connects TRBV6-2 or TRBV6-3 to TRBJ1-1; D not certain. The CDR3 loop spans 12 amino acids. Per the germline V gene, CDR1 is MNHEY and CDR2 is SVGEGT. Trimming took 10 bases from V and 6 from J, leaving 15 bases between them. The DNA for the CDR3 is TGTGCCACCGGCGGTAGTAGCCCTGAAGCTTTCTTT. It codes for CATGGSSPEAFF.